Listed here are 9 T cell receptor beta chains from one sample, sequenced in a study of OX40 agonist ivuxolimab in advanced cancers. Profiling relied on immunoSEQ multiplex PCR, and the TCRdb table lists in-frame clones only, not all of them. Of about 98,000 clones in the sample, 75% to 90% were seen once. The sample consisted of CD4+ or CD8+ T cells sorted from blood, taken in a trial of the OX40 agonist ivuxolimab. These receptors were collected from an adult with an advanced solid tumor such as melanoma, head and neck, liver or kidney cancer.

This sequence joins TRBV7-2 and TRBJ2-7; D unresolved. V shed 1 base and J shed 0 bases, with 13 bases lying between them. CDR1 is SGHTA and CDR2 is FQGNSA in the germline V gene. CDR3 length: 16 residues. The CDR3 DNA follows: TGTGCCAGCAGCTTAGTCCCCGGTTCCAGCTCCTACGAGCAGTACTTC. Translating it yields CASSLVPGSSSYEQYF.

The chain joins TRBV18 to TRBJ1-3; D not resolved. Trimming stripped 3 bases from V and 4 bases from J, with 13 bases between. The CDR3 covers 15 residues. Germline V gene lookup returns CDR1 KGHSH and CDR2 LQKENI. The CDR3 region is CASSPESSAGNTIYF. The CDR3 DNA reads as TGTGCCAGCTCACCGGAGAGCAGCGCAGGAAACACCATATATTTT.

The chain recombines TRBV27 with TRBJ1-2; tentative D call: TRBD1 (5 bases). Germline CDR1 reads MNHEY; CDR2 reads SMNVEV (reference sequence). CDR3 length equals 13 residues. Trimming removed 2 bases at V and 5 bases at J, with 9 bases between. In DNA form, the CDR3 reads TGTGCCAGCAGTTTAGACAGAAATTATGGCTACACCTTC. The encoded protein is CASSLDRNYGYTF.

The chain joins TRBV6-5 to TRBJ1-2, with D possibly being TRBD1 (6 bases). The CDR3 contains 14 residues. The V end lost 5 bases, the J end lost 5 bases, and 15 bases lay between the germline ends. Germline V gives CDR1 MNHEY, CDR2 SVGAGI. This CDR3 is CASSPTDSLYGYTF. DNA for the CDR3: TGTGCCAGCAGTCCGACGGACAGCCTATATGGCTACACCTTC.

The V gene is TRBV5-5, the J gene TRBJ2-7; possibly TRBD2 for D (6 bases). Germline values: CDR1 SGHKS, CDR2 YYEKEE (reference sequence). Trimming cost V 4 bases and J 3 bases, with 14 bases left between them. The CDR3 is made up of 14 amino acids. CDR3 amino acids: CASSLREPNYEQYV. DNA for the CDR3: TGTGCCAGCAGCCTCCGGGAGCCTAACTACGAGCAGTACGTC.

The chain has TRBV25-1 and TRBJ1-1; D is perhaps TRBD1 (5 bases). The CDR3 covers 15 residues. Trimming removed 0 bases from V and 5 bases from J, with 13 bases in between. Germline CDR1 is MGHDK and CDR2 is SYGVNS. The CDR3 spells CASSEYGGGRTEAFF. The CDR3 DNA reads as TGTGCCAGCAGTGAATATGGGGGAGGTCGGACTGAAGCTTTCTTT.

V and J are TRBV5-1 and TRBJ2-2; TRBD1 matches 10 bases. The CDR3 sequence is 15 residues long. Germline CDR1 is SGHRS and CDR2 is YFSETQ. The J segment lost 7 bases and the V segment lost 3 bases, leaving 6 bases of the junction unmatched. CDR3 protein: CASSSSWTGGGELFF. The CDR3 DNA follows: TGCGCCAGCAGCTCCTCCTGGACAGGGGGCGGGGAGCTGTTTTTT.

The gene calls are TRBV4-2 and TRBJ2-5; D might be TRBD2 (6 bases). The germline CDR1 and CDR2 sequences are LGHNA and YNFKEQ. The ends were cut back, 2 bases at V and 4 bases at J, with 11 bases in the middle. CDR3 length: 14 amino acids. As DNA, the CDR3 is TGTGCCAGCAGCCAACAGGGAGGCGCAGAGACCCAGTACTTC. Protein sequence: CASSQQGGAETQYF.

The rearrangement uses TRBV30 and TRBJ1-2; D is uncertain. V lost 1 base, J lost 8 bases, and 8 bases lay in between. Germline V gives CDR1 GTSNPN, CDR2 SVGIG (reference sequence). There are 11 residues in the CDR3. The CDR3 is CAWSEVFGYTF. In DNA, the CDR3 is TGTGCCTGGAGTGAGGTGTTCGGCTACACCTTC. Looking up the rest from reference TRBV30 and TRBJ1-2 gives the full variable domain: SQTIHQWPATLVQPVGSPLSLECTVEGTSNPNLYWYRQAAGRGLQLLFYSVGIGQISSEVPQNLSASRPQDRQFILSSKKLLLSDSGFYLCAWSEVFGYTFGSGTRLTVV.